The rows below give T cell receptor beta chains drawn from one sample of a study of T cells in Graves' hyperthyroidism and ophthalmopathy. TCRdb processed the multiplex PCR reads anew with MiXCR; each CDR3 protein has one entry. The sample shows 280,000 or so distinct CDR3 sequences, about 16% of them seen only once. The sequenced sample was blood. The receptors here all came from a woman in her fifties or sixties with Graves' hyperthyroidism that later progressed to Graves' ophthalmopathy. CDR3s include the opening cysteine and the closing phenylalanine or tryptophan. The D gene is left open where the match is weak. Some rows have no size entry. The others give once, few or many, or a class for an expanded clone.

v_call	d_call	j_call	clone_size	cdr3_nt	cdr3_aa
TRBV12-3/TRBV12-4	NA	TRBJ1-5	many	TGTGCCAGCACCCAGACCGGGTTCTATCAGCCCCAGCATTTT	CASTQTGFYQPQHF
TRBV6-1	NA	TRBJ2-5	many	TGTGCCAGCAGTCCCGCCCAACCGAGAGAGACCCAGTACTTC	CASSPAQPRETQYF
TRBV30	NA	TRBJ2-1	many	TGTGCCTGGAGTCGGGTTTTACCCTCCTACAATGAGCAGTTCTTC	CAWSRVLPSYNEQFF
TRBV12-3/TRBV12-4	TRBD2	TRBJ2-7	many	TGTGCCAGCAGGATTAGCGGGAGAGCTTACGAGCAGTACTTC	CASRISGRAYEQYF
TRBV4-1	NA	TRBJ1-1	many	TGCGCCAGCAGCCAAGCTCGGACAGTTATGAACACTGAAGCTTTCTTT	CASSQARTVMNTEAFF
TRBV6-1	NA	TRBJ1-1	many	TGTGCCAGCACCTTTAGACCGGAGAACACTGAAGCTTTCTTT	CASTFRPENTEAFF
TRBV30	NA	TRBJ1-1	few	TGTGCCTGGAGTGACGAATTCGGGGCCAAGGAGGCTTTCTTT	CAWSDEFGAKEAFF
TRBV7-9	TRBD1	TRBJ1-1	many	TGTGCCAGCAGCAGGGACAGGGGGCAATCTGAAGCTTTCTTT	CASSRDRGQSEAFF
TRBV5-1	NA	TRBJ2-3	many	TGCGCCAGCAGCCGAAGAGCGCGGGATACGCAGTATTTT	CASSRRARDTQYF
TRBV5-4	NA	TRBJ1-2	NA	TGTGCCAGCAGCTTAGACAGAGGGTCCCTGGGGTATGGCTACACCTTC	CASSLDRGSLGYGYTF
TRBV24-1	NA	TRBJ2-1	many	TGTGCCACCAGTGTAGGCGGACGCTCCTACAATGAGCAGTTCTTC	CATSVGGRSYNEQFF
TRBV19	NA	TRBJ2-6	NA	TGTGCCAGTAGTATAGCCCCGGACGGGGCCAACGTCCTGACTTTC	CASSIAPDGANVLTF
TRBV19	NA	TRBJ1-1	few	TGTGCCAGTAGGGGGGGGGAGGAAACTGGATACGCAGACGCTGAAGCTTTCTTT	CASRGGEETGYADAEAFF
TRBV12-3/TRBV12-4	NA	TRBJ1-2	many	TGTGCCAGCAGTTTAGACAGGACCAAGGGCTACACCTTC	CASSLDRTKGYTF
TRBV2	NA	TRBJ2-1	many	TGTGCCAGCAGCTACGCATGGGAGCAGTTCTTC	CASSYAWEQFF
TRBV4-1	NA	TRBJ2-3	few	TGCGCCAGCAGCCAAGATGGAGTAGCGTCGGATACGCAGTATTTT	CASSQDGVASDTQYF
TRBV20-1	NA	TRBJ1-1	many	TGCAGTGCTAGAGATCGCGGCTTGCGCACTGAAGCTTTCTTT	CSARDRGLRTEAFF
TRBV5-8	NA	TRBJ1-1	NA	TGTGCCAGCAGCTTTCGGGCAGGGTTGAACACTGAAGCTTTCTTT	CASSFRAGLNTEAFF
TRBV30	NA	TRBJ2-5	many	TGTGCCTGGAGACAAGGGCCCGCCGCGGCCCAGTACTTC	CAWRQGPAAAQYF
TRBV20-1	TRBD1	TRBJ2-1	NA	TGCAGTGCTAGAGCTATTCCGGGACAGGGGGCTAAAAATGAGCAGTTCTTC	CSARAIPGQGAKNEQFF
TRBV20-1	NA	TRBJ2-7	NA	TGCAGTGCTAGAGATCCTATGGCGGCCTCCTACGAGCAGTACTTC	CSARDPMAASYEQYF
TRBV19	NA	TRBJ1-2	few	TGTGCCAGTAGTATTGGACAGATCTATGGCTACACCTTC	CASSIGQIYGYTF
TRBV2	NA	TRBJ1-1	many	TGTGCCAGCCTGGGATCGTTCATGAACACTGAAGCTTTCTTT	CASLGSFMNTEAFF
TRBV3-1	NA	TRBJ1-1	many	TGTGCCAGCAGCCAACTAGGCCCCACTGAAGCTTTCTTT	CASSQLGPTEAFF
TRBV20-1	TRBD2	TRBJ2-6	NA	TGCAGTGCTGTCGGACTAGCGGGACACTCTGGGGCCAACGTCCTGACTTTC	CSAVGLAGHSGANVLTF
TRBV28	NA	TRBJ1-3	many	TGTGCCAGCAGTTCCCCTGAGGGGGGCCTGGGAAACACCATATATTTT	CASSSPEGGLGNTIYF
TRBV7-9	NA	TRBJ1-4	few	TGTGCCAGCAGCCTCTTCACAGGGTGGGAGGAAAAACTGTTTTTT	CASSLFTGWEEKLFF
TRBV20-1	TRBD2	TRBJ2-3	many	TGCAGTGCTAGGTTACCGGGACTAGTCGGCTACAGCGGAGATACGCAGTATTTT	CSARLPGLVGYSGDTQYF
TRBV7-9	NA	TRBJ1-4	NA	TGTGCCAGCAGCTTAGATCGGGGAGGGGTCGAAAAACTGTTTTTT	CASSLDRGGVEKLFF
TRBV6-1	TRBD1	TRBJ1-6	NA	TGTGCCAGCAGTCCTAACCGGGACAGGGGGCTTACACCCCTCCACTTT	CASSPNRDRGLTPLHF
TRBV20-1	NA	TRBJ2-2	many	TGCAGTGCTAGAGACCAATTTGACAGCGCGAACACCGGGGAGCTGTTTTTT	CSARDQFDSANTGELFF
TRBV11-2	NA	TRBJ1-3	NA	TGTGCCAGCAGCTTTGAGGCGGCGATCTCTGGAAACACCATATATTTT	CASSFEAAISGNTIYF
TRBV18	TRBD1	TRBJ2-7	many	TGTGCCAGCTCAGAGGGGACAGGTTCGAGGGAGCAGTACTTC	CASSEGTGSREQYF
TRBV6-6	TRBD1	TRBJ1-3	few	TGTGCCAGCAGTTACTCGGATGGACAGGGCGATTTT	CASSYSDGQGDF
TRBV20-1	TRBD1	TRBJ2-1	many	TGCAGTGCCCAGGGACAGGGTCCCTACAATGAGCAGTTCTTC	CSAQGQGPYNEQFF
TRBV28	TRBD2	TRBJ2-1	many	TGTGCCAGCACCCAGACTAGCGGGAGAGGGGGGCCTTACAATGAGCAGTTCTTC	CASTQTSGRGGPYNEQFF
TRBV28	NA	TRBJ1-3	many	TGTGCCAGCAGCTTGCCAGGCATCGCGAGCTCTGGAAACACCATATATTTT	CASSLPGIASSGNTIYF
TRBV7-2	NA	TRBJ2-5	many	TGTGCCAGCAGCTTAGGCCCTGAAGGCAGAGAGACCCAGTACTTC	CASSLGPEGRETQYF
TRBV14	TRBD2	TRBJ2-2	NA	TGTGCCAGCAGCGGCCGACTAGCGCCGAACACCGGGGAGCTGTTTTTT	CASSGRLAPNTGELFF
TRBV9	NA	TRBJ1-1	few	TGTGCCAGCAGCACTAGGGACGACACTGAAGCTTTCTTT	CASSTRDDTEAFF
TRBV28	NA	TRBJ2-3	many	TGTGCCAGCAGCTGGAAGAGGGGCACAGATACGCAGTATTTT	CASSWKRGTDTQYF
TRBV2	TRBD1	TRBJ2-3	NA	TGTGCCAGCAGTCCTCCGGGACAGGGGGATACGCAGTATTTT	CASSPPGQGDTQYF
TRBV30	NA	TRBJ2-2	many	TGTGCCTGGGGGCTCGGGGTCGTAGAGGGGGAGCTGTTTTTT	CAWGLGVVEGELFF
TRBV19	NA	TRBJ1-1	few	TGTGCCAGCGGGACAAAGATGAACACTGAAGCTTTCTTT	CASGTKMNTEAFF
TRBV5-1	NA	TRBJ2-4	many	TGCGCCAGCAGCTTGGAGATTTTCGATGACAAAAACATTCAGTACTTC	CASSLEIFDDKNIQYF
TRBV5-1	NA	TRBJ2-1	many	TGCGCCAGCAGCTTGGGTACTTCTCGTTGGGATGAGCAGTTCTTC	CASSLGTSRWDEQFF
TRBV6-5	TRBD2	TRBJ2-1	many	TGTGCCAGCAGTTATGGAGCGGGAGAGGGCAATGAGCAGTTCTTC	CASSYGAGEGNEQFF
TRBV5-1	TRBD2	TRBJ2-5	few	TGCGCCAGCAGCTTCGTAGCGGGAGGGCCACAGCAAGAGACCCAGTACTTC	CASSFVAGGPQQETQYF
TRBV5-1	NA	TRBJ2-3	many	TGCGCCAGCAGCCCGCAGGGGACTAAAACAGATACGCAGTATTTT	CASSPQGTKTDTQYF
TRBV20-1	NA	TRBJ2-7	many	TGCAGTGTTGGCACTGAACGAGAGCAGTACTTC	CSVGTEREQYF